This TCR beta chain was found in a study of PD-L1 blockade in urothelial cancer. The data were produced by immunoSEQ multiplex PCR, yet TCRdb's version contains in-frame clones alone and is incomplete. The table lists roughly 45,000 clones, around 81% of them singletons. Stated time point: pretreatment peripheral blood. There are 15 residues in the CDR3. The ends lost 2 bases at V and 4 bases at J; junction bases unmatched: 7. Per germline, CDR1 MNHNS and CDR2 SASEGT. J is TRBJ1-2 and V is TRBV6-1; 7 positions match TRBD1. The clonotype originates from a man in his 60s with urothelial cancer. The sequences come from PBMCs, collected around atezolizumab (anti-PD-L1) treatment. The CDR3 DNA is TGTGCCAGCAGTGAATCTGCAGGGGGACTCTATGGCTACACCTTC. Its translation is CASSESAGGLYGYTF.